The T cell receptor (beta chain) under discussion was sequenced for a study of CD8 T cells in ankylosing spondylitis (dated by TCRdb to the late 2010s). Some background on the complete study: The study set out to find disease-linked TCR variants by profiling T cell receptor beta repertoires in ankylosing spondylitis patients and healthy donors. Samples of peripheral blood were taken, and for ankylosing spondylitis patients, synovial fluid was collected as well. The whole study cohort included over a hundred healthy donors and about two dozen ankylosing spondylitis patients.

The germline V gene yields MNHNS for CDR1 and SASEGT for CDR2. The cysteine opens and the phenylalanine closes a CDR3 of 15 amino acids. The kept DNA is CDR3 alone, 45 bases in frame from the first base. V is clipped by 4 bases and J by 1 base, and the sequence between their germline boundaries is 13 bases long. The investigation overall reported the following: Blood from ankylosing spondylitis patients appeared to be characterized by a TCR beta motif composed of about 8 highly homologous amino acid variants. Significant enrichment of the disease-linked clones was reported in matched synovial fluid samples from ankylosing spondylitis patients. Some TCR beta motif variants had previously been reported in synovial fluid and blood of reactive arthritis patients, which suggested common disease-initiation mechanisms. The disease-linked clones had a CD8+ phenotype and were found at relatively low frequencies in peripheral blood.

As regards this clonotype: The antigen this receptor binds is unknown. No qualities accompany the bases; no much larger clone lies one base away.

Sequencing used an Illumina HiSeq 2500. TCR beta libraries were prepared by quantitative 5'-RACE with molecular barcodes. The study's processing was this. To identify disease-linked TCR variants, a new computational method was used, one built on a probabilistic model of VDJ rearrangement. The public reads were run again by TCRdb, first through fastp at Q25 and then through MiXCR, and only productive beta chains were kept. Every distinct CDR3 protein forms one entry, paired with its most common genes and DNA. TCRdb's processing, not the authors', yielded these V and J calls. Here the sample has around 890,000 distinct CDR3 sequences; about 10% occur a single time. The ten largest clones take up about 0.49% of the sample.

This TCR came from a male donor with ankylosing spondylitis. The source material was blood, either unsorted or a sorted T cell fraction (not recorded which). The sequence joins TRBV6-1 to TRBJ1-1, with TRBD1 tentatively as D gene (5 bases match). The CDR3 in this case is CASSVLRAWNTEAFF. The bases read TGTGCCAGCAGTGTCCTCAGGGCATGGAACACTGAAGCTTTCTTT.